This T cell receptor (beta chain) was profiled in a study of blood T cells in healthy people across ages. Study conclusions and caveats: In older individuals, TCR beta diversity per million T cells was lower, falling roughly linearly with age.

CDR1 and CDR2 (germline): SGHDT, YYEEEE. CDR3 length equals 18 residues. Losses at the gene ends were 2 bases for V and 7 bases for J; bases not matched to a gene: 16. About this clonotype: Its antigen is unidentified.

For the second PCR, which ran for roughly 7 to 11 cycles, a sample-barcoded 5' primer and a J-beta primer mix were used. Each CDR3 protein gets one entry after TCRdb re-called the 5' RACE reads with MiXCR. This sample has hundreds of thousands of distinct CDR3 sequences, with 45% to 50% found just once. Isolation per sample recovered at least 7 million PBMCs. Total RNA extracted from each sample amounted to at least 6 micrograms. The source material was blood. The chain employs TRBV5-6 and TRBJ2-1; 9 bases are shared with TRBD2. This receptor was identified in a woman aged 60 to 75 in good health. The CDR3 loop is CASSFKAGGPTTRNEQFF. The CDR3 nucleotides read TGTGCCAGCAGCTTCAAAGCGGGAGGCCCGACTACGAGGAATGAGCAGTTCTTC.